This T cell receptor (beta chain) was recovered during a study of blood T cell repertoires in COVID-19. Study summary: Whether acute or convalescent, the COVID-19 samples came from the United States, Italy and Spain. In each case, the material was cDNA or gDNA derived from T cells, B-cell-depleted T cells, or PBMCs.

The germline V gene has CDR1 SGHTA and CDR2 FQGNSA. The CDR3 has 17 residues. With 3 bases removed from V and 7 bases from J, the gap between germline ends came to 19 bases. Authors' data handling: Amplification of reference gene primers provided the estimated nucleated cell counts. Assay: immunoSEQ multiplex PCR; the TCRdb copy retains only in-frame clones and omits some. V, J and clone size were drawn from that table, and D and trimming were deduced from the DNA. Of about 190,000 clones listed, around 90% are singletons. The rearrangement joins TRBV7-2 to TRBJ1-6; maybe TRBD1 (6 bases). Sequenced material: peripheral blood. The sequence was obtained from a man aged 35-49 years with acute or convalescent COVID-19. The CDR3 DNA reads TGTGCCAGCAGCTTCTTAATTGGACAGACAAAGAATTCACCCCTCCACTTT. Translating it yields CASSFLIGQTKNSPLHF. Full variable domain (remainder filled in from reference TRBV7-2 and TRBJ1-6): GAGVSQSPSNKVTEKGKDVELRCDPISGHTALYWYRQSLGQGLEFLIYFQGNSAPDKSGLPSDRFSAERTGGSVSTLTIQRTQQEDSAVYLCASSFLIGQTKNSPLHFGNGTRLTVT.